This entry lists 11 T cell receptor beta chains sequenced from one sample in a study of T cells in Graves' hyperthyroidism and ophthalmopathy. RNA transcripts served as the template for amplifying TCR beta CDR3 regions. With the HTBI primer set, the TCR CDR3 went through a first round of RT-PCR. TCRdb re-derived calls from the multiplex PCR reads in MiXCR, one entry per CDR3 protein. The sample shows roughly 580,000 distinct CDR3 sequences, about 15% of them seen only once. Sequencing was performed on blood. The receptors stem from a woman under 40 with Graves' hyperthyroidism that later progressed to Graves' ophthalmopathy.

A remark on this clonotype: A much larger clone is a single base away; this may be a read error. CDR3 sequence reads: CASSIYGGQDTYEQYF. Here the CDR3 DNA reads TGTGCCAGCAGTATCTACGGGGGACAGGATACCTACGAGCAGTACTTC. This chain connects TRBV27 to TRBJ2-7; 8 bases align to TRBD1. J was trimmed by 2 bases and V by 5 bases; bases with no gene match: 11. Germline CDR1 and CDR2: MNHEY and SMNVEV (reference sequence). CDR3 length: 16 amino acids.

This clonotype has ten or more counts. The rearrangement joins TRBV2 to TRBJ1-2; perhaps TRBD1 as D (6 bases). The germline V gene has CDR1 SNHLY and CDR2 FYNNEI. V shed 7 bases and J shed 3 bases, with 15 bases lying between them. CDR3 length equals 14 residues. The DNA of the CDR3 is TGTGCCAGCATTAACCAGGGGACCGACTATGGCTACACCTTC. Translated, it gives CASINQGTDYGYTF.

The J gene is TRBJ1-1, the V gene TRBV13, with D perhaps matching TRBD1 (6 bases). V lost 6 bases to trimming and J lost 4 bases, with 30 bases between them. CDR3 size: 19 residues. CDR1 and CDR2 from the germline V gene are PRHDT and FYEKMQ (reference sequence). CDR3 nucleotides: TGTGCCAGCAGTCCATGGGGGAGAGGTGCCCAGGGGCCCGGCACTGAAGCTTTCTTT. Translated: CASSPWGRGAQGPGTEAFF.

J is TRBJ2-5 and V is TRBV30; the D is unclear. V gave up 4 bases and J gave up 5 bases, with 8 bases separating them. There are 11 residues in the CDR3. Germline V gives CDR1 GTSNPN, CDR2 SVGIG (reference sequence). The CDR3, as DNA: TGTGCCTGGACTGCTCATGAGACCCAGTACTTC. It encodes CAWTAHETQYF.

This clonotype showed up many times. The J gene is TRBJ1-2, the V gene TRBV5-1, with D maybe TRBD1 (5 bases). Trimming pared 7 bases from V and 8 bases from J, leaving 21 bases between. The CDR3 is 14 residues long. The germline CDR1 and CDR2 sequences are SGHRS and YFSETQ. For the CDR3, the DNA is TGCGCCAGCCGTAATCAAGGGGCCGTGGACGGCTACACCTTC. Encoded protein: CASRNQGAVDGYTF.

The chain employs TRBV7-9 and TRBJ2-7; no clear D. The CDR3 covers 13 residues. Trimming removed 2 bases at V and 3 bases at J, with 8 bases between. In germline, CDR1 is SEHNR, CDR2 FQNEAQ (reference sequence). The CDR3 DNA sequence: TGTGCCAGCAGCTTAAACCAGGACTACGAGCAGTACTTC. Protein: CASSLNQDYEQYF.

This clonotype was seen at least ten times. This chain uses TRBV18 with TRBJ1-4; D is uncertain. Germline V lookup: CDR1 KGHSH, CDR2 LQKENI. The CDR3 runs to 14 residues. Trimming pared 6 bases from V and 5 bases from J, leaving 13 bases between. The CDR3 DNA reads as TGTGCCAGCTCGCCCCGACTGGAGAATGAAAAACTGTTTTTT. It specifies CASSPRLENEKLFF.

This clonotype was counted ten times or more. The chain uses TRBV24-1 and TRBJ2-7; D remains ambiguous. Trimming cost V 3 bases and J 1 base, with 6 bases left between them. Germline V gene data show CDR1 as KGHDR and CDR2 as SFDVKD. CDR3 length equals 13 residues. The CDR3 DNA sequence: TGTGCCACCAGTGATCCCCCATCCTACGAGCAGTACTTC. It encodes CATSDPPSYEQYF.

This clonotype was recorded many times. The CDR3 region is CASSITTRDGYTF. The CDR3 DNA follows: TGTGCCAGTAGTATTACAACCAGGGATGGCTACACCTTC. J is TRBJ1-2 and V is TRBV19; a weak D match, TRBD1 (5 bases). The ends were cut back, 3 bases at V and 6 bases at J, with 11 bases in the middle. The CDR3 totals 13 residues. The germline V gene has CDR1 LNHDA and CDR2 SQIVND (reference sequence).

In its sample, this clonotype was seen many times. The gene calls are TRBV11-2 and TRBJ2-5; D not resolved. V was trimmed by 3 bases and J by 5 bases, leaving 10 bases between them. CDR3 length: 13 residues. Germline CDR1 reads SGHAT; CDR2 reads FQNNGV. The CDR3: CASSFLRGETQYF. CDR3 coding DNA: TGTGCCAGCAGCTTTCTCCGTGGGGAGACCCAGTACTTC.

The rearrangement uses TRBV27 and TRBJ2-5; 10 bases match TRBD1. The length of the CDR3 is 16 residues. Losses at the gene ends were 2 bases for V and 9 bases for J; bases not matched to a gene: 12. The germline V gene has CDR1 MNHEY and CDR2 SMNVEV (reference sequence). CDR3 coding DNA: TGTGCCAGCAGTTTAGGCAGCGACAGGGGGCGGCGGGCCCAGTACTTC. It encodes CASSLGSDRGRRAQYF.